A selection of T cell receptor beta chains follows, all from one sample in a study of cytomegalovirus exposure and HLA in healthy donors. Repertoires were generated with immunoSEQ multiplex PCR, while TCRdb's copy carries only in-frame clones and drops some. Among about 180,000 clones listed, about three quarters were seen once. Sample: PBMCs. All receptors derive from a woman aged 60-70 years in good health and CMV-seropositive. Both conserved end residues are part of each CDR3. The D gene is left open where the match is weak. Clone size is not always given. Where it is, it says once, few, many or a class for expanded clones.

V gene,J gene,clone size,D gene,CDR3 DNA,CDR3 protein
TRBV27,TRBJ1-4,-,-,TGTGCCAGCAGCCCCTACAGTGCAACTAATGAAAAACTGTTTTTT,CASSPYSATNEKLFF
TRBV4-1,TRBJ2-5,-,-,TGCGCCAGCAGCCAACAACAGTACCAAGAGACCCAGTACTTC,CASSQQQYQETQYF
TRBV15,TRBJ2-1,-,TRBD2,TGTGCCACCAGCAGAGAGGGACTAGCGGTATTCTACAATGAGCAGTTCTTC,CATSREGLAVFYNEQFF
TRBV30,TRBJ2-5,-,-,TGTGCCTGGTCGTCGATGGAGACAGTCAAAGAGACCCAGTACTTC,CAWSSMETVKETQYF
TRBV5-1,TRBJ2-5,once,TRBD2,TGCGCCAGCAGCGGACTAGCGGGAGGGCCTGAGACCCAGTACTTC,CASSGLAGGPETQYF
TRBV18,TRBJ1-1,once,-,TGTGCCAGCTCACCTGGTGTGCGGGCGGGGAACACTGAAGCTTTCTTT,CASSPGVRAGNTEAFF
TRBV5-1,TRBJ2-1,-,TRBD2,TGCGCCAGCAAGGCTAGCGGTACCTCCTACAATGAGCAGTTCTTC,CASKASGTSYNEQFF
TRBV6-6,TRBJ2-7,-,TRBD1,TGTGCCAGCAGTTTCTCGACAGGGGGAAACGAGCAGTACTTC,CASSFSTGGNEQYF
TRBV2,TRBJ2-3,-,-,TGTGCCAGCAGTGAAGGAGCAGATACGCAGTATTTT,CASSEGADTQYF
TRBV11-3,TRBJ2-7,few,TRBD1,TGTGCCAGCAGCTCCTCCGGGACAGGGTCCGAGCAGTACTTC,CASSSSGTGSEQYF
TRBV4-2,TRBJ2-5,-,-,TGTGCCAGCAGCCAAGATCCATCGGCCAGGCAAGAGACCCAGTACTTC,CASSQDPSARQETQYF
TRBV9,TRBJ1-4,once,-,TGTGCCAGGGGCACAACTAATGAAAAACTGTTTTTT,CARGTTNEKLFF
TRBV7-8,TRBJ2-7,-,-,TGTGCCAGCAGCTTATCAGTGGGGCGACTCTCCTACGAGCAGTACTTC,CASSLSVGRLSYEQYF
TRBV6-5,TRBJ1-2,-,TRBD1,TGTGCCAGCAGGGGACAGGGTGGGAACTATGGCTACACCTTC,CASRGQGGNYGYTF
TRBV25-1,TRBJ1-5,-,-,TGTGCCAGCAGTGAATTTGGCCAGCCCCAGCATTTT,CASSEFGQPQHF
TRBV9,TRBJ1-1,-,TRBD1,TGTGCCAGCAGCGCCTTGGGACAGGGGAACACTGAAGCTTTCTTT,CASSALGQGNTEAFF
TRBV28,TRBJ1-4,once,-,TGTGCCAGCAGTTTTCAGGGATTCGAAAAACTGTTTTTT,CASSFQGFEKLFF
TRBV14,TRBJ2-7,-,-,TGTGCCAGCAGCCAGAGCTACGAGCAGTACTTC,CASSQSYEQYF
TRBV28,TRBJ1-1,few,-,TGTGCCAGCAGGAGAGAGGAGAACACTGAAGCTTTCTTT,CASRREENTEAFF
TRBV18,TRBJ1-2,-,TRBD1,TGTGCCAGCTCCCCCCTCAGGTGGGGACAGAACTATGGCTACACCTTC,CASSPLRWGQNYGYTF
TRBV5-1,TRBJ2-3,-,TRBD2,TGCGCCAGCAGCTTGGGGCGACTAGCGGGAGAGGTAGATACGCAGTATTTT,CASSLGRLAGEVDTQYF
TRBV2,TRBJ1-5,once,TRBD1,TGTGCCAGCACCGACAGGGGGGTAAGGGATCAGCCCCAGCATTTT,CASTDRGVRDQPQHF
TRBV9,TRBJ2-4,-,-,TGTGCCAGCAGCGTAGACTCCGGGGTGGGGGCCAAAAACATTCAGTACTTC,CASSVDSGVGAKNIQYF
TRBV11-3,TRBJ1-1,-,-,TGTGCCAGCAGCTTCTATACGGACACTGAAGCTTTCTTT,CASSFYTDTEAFF
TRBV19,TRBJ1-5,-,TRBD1,TGTGCCAGTAGTATGAGGGGGCCGGGGCCCCAGCATTTT,CASSMRGPGPQHF
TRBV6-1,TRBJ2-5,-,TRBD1,TGTGCCAGCAGGGGGACAGGCCGGGGGACCCAGTACTTC,CASRGTGRGTQYF
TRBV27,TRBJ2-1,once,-,TGTGCCAGCAGTTTACTTGGAGCGGATAGCTACAATGAGCAGTTCTTC,CASSLLGADSYNEQFF
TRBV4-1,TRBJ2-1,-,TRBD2,TGCGCCAGCAGCCCGGCTCTAGCGGGGGGCCGGAATGAGCAGTTCTTC,CASSPALAGGRNEQFF
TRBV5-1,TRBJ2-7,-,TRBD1,TGCGCCAGCAGCCGGGGACAGGGCAGCGAGCAGTACTTC,CASSRGQGSEQYF
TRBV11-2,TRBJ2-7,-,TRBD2,TGTGCCAGCAGCTTAGTCGCCACTAGCGGTCCCTACGAGCAGTACTTC,CASSLVATSGPYEQYF
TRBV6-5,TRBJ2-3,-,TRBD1,TGTGCCAGCAGTAAAGACAGGGAGAATACGCAGTATTTT,CASSKDRENTQYF
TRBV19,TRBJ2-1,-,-,TGTGCCAGTAGTATTACAGTTACGCGAAATGAGCAGTTCTTC,CASSITVTRNEQFF
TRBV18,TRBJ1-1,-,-,TGTGCCAGCTCACCACCGCGGATGAACACTGAAGCTTTCTTT,CASSPPRMNTEAFF
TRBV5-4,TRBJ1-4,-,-,TGTGCCAGCAGCCGTGGACAGACGGAAGAAAAACTGTTTTTT,CASSRGQTEEKLFF
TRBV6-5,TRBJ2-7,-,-,TGTGCCAGCAGTTACCGGACCGGGACTCGCCCTAACGAGCAGTACTTC,CASSYRTGTRPNEQYF